Below, one T cell receptor (beta chain) is given with its context. The target of this receptor is not known. No quality values exist for individual bases; no much larger clone is one base distant. These data come from a study of type 1 regulatory T cells (TCRdb year 2021). Regarding the complete study: An in vitro protocol by which a Tr1-enriched, alloantigen-specific CD4 T cell product named T-allo10 was generated was characterized in the study. T-allo10 was under clinical evaluation in patients with hematological malignancies receiving allogeneic hematopoietic stem cell transplantation.

The data were produced on an Illumina MiSeq. TCRdb's own reprocessing of the public reads used fastp at Q25 and MiXCR and kept productive beta chains. CDR3 protein sequences are deduplicated, and each keeps its most common genes and DNA. This sample holds 80,000 to 100,000 distinct CDR3 sequences; less than 40% were observed only once. Around 2.2% of the sample is taken by the ten largest. This receptor was identified in a human donor in good health. The material sequenced was CD4+ T cells, either the whole sample or a sorted fraction (not recorded which).

The sequenced DNA: TGTGCCAGCAGCATACTAGCGGGAGTTCTCTCCGGGGAGCTGTTTTTT. The translation is CASSILAGVLSGELFF. Rearrangement joined TRBV7-9 to TRBJ2-2; 11 central bases correspond to TRBD2. The germline V and J ends show losses of 5 bases and 6 bases respectively, and no gene match explains 8 bases of the junction. The CDR3, from cysteine to phenylalanine, totals 16 residues. Only the CDR3 region is kept as DNA, spanning 48 bases read in frame from base 1. According to the germline V gene (reference sequence), CDR1 reads SEHNR and CDR2 reads FQNEAQ.